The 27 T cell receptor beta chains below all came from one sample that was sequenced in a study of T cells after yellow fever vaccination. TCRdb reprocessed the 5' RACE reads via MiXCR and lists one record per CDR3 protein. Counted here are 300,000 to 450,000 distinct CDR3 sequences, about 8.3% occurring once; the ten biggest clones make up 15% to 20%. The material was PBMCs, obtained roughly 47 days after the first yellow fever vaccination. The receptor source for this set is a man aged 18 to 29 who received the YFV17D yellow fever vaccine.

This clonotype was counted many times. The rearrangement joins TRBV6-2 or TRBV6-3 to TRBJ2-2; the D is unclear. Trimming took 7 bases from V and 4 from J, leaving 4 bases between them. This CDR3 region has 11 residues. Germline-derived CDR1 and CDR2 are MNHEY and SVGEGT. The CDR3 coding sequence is TGTGCCAGCACCTCCACCGGGGAGCTGTTTTTT. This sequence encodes CASTSTGELFF.

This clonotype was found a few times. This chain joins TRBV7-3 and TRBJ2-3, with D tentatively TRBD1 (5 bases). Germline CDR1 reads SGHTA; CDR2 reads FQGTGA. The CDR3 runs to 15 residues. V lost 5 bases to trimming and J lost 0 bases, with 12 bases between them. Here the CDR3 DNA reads TGTGCCAGCAGCCAGGGCGGATTTAGCACAGATACGCAGTATTTT. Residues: CASSQGGFSTDTQYF.

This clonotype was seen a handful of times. The CDR3, as DNA: TGCAGTGCTAGAGAGGGGGCCTCAGATACGCAGTATTTT. Translation gives CSAREGASDTQYF. The rearrangement links TRBV20-1 to TRBJ2-3, with D possibly matching TRBD1 (6 bases). The V end lost 0 bases, the J end lost 4 bases, and 8 bases lay between the germline ends. This CDR3 has 13 residues. The germline V gene encodes CDR1 DFQATT and CDR2 SNEGSKA (reference sequence).

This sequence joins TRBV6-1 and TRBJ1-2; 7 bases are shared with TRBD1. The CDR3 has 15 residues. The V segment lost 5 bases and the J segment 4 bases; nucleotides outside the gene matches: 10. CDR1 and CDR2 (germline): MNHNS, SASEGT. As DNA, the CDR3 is TGTGCCAGCAGTCCCACAGGGGTCGCAAGCTATGGCTACACCTTC. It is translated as CASSPTGVASYGYTF.

CDR3 nucleotide sequence: TGCAGTGCTAGAGCTCCAGCCACAGATACGCAGTATTTT. Amino acid sequence: CSARAPATDTQYF. J is TRBJ2-3 and V is TRBV20-1, with unresolved D. Trimming took off 1 base at V and 2 bases at J, with 7 bases between the two ends. The CDR3 is 13 amino acids. The germline gives CDR1 DFQATT, CDR2 SNEGSKA (reference sequence).

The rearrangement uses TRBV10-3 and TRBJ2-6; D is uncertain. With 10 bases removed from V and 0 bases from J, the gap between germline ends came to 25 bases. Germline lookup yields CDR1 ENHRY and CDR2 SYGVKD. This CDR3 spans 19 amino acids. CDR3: CATQLRLNSHLSGANVLTF. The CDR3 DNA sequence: TGTGCCACTCAACTTAGATTAAACAGCCACCTCTCTGGGGCCAACGTCCTGACTTTC.

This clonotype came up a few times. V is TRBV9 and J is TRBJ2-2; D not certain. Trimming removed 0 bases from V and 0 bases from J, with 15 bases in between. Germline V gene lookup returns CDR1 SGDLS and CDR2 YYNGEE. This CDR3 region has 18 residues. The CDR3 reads CASSVAASGSPNTGELFF. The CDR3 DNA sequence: TGTGCCAGCAGCGTAGCCGCGTCCGGGTCCCCGAACACCGGGGAGCTGTTTTTT.

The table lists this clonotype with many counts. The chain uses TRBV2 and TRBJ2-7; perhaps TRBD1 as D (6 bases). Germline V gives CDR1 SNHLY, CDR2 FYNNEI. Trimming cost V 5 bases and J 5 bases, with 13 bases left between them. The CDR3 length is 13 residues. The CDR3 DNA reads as TGTGCCAGCAGTCTCCGACAGGCCGACGAGCAGTACTTC. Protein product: CASSLRQADEQYF. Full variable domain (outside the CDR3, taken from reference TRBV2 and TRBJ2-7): EPEVTQTPSHQVTQMGQEVILRCVPISNHLYFYWYRQILGQKVEFLVSFYNNEISEKSEIFDDQFSVERPDGSNFTLKIRSTKLEDSAMYFCASSLRQADEQYFGPGTRLTVT.

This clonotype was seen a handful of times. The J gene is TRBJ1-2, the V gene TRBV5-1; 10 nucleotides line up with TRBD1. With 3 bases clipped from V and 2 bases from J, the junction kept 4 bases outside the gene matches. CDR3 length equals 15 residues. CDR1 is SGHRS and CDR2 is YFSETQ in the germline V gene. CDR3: CASSSGTGANYGYTF. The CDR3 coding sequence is TGCGCCAGCAGCTCCGGGACAGGGGCCAACTATGGCTACACCTTC. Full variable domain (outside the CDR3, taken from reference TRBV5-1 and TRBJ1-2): KAGVTQTPRYLIKTRGQQVTLSCSPISGHRSVSWYQQTPGQGLQFLFEYFSETQRNKGNFPGRFSGRQFSNSRSEMNVSTLELGDSALYLCASSSGTGANYGYTFGSGTRLTVV.

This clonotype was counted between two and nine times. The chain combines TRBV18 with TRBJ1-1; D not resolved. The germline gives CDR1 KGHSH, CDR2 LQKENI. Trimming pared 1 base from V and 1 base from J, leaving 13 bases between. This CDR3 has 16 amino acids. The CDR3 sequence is CASSPLFPGGNTEAFF. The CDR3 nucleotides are TGTGCCAGCTCACCACTATTCCCCGGCGGGAACACTGAAGCTTTCTTT.

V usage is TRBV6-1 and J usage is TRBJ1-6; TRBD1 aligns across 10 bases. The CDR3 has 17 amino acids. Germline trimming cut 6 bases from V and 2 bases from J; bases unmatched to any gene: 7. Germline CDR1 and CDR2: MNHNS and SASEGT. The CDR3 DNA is TGTGCCAGCAGGAACCCGGGACAGGGGACCTATAATTCACCCCTCCACTTT. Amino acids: CASRNPGQGTYNSPLHF.

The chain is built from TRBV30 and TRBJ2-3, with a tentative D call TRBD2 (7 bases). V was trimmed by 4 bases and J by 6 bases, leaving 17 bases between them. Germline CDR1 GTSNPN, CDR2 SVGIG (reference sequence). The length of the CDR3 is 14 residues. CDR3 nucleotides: TGTGCCTGGAATTTAGGGGGGGCTAGGGATACGCAGTATTTT. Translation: CAWNLGGARDTQYF.

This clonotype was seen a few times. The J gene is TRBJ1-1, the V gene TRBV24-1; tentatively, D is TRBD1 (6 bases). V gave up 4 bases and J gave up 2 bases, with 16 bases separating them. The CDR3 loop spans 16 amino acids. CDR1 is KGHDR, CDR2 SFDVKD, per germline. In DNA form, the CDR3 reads TGTGCCACCAGTGACACTGGGGGGGGGCCCAACACTGAAGCTTTCTTT. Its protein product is CATSDTGGGPNTEAFF.

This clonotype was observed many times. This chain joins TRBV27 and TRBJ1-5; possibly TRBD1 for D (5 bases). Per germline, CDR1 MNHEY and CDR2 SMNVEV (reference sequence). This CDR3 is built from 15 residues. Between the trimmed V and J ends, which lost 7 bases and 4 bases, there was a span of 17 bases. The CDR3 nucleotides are TGTGCCAGCAAACCCGTGGGGGTTTCGAATCAGCCCCAGCATTTT. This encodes CASKPVGVSNQPQHF.

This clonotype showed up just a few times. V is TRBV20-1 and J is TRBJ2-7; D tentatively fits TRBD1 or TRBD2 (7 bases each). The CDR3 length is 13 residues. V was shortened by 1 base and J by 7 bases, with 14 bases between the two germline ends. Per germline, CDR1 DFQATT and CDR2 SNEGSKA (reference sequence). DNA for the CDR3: TGCAGTGCTAGAGTCCAGGGGGGGAGAGAGCAGTACGTC. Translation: CSARVQGGREQYV.

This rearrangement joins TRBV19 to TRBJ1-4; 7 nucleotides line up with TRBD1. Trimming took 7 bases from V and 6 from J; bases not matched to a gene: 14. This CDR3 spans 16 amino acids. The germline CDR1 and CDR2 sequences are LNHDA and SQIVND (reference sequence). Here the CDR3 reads CASTTNGRGRDEKLFF. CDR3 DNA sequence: TGTGCCAGTACCACCAACGGGAGGGGGCGAGATGAAAAACTGTTTTTT.

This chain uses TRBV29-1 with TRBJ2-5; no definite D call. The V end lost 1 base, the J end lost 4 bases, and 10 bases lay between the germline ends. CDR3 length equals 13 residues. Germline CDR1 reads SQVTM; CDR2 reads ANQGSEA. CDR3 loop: CSVEVLGLETQYF. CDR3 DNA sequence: TGCAGCGTTGAAGTTCTAGGGCTAGAGACCCAGTACTTC.

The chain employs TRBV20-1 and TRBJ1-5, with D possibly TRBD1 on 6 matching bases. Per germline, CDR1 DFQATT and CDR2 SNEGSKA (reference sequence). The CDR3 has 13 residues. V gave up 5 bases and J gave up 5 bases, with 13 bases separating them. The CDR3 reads CSASRGGDQPQHF. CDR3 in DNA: TGCAGTGCTTCTCGAGGGGGTGATCAGCCCCAGCATTTT.

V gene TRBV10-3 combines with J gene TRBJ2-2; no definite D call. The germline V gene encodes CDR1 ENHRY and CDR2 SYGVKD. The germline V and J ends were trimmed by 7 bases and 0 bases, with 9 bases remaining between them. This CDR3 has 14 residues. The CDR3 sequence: CAITPDANTGELFF. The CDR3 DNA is TGTGCCATCACCCCAGACGCGAACACCGGGGAGCTGTTTTTT.

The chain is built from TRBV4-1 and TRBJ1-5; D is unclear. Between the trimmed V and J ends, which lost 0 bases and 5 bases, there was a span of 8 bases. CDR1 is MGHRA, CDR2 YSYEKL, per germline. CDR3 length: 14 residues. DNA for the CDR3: TGCGCCAGCAGCCAAGAGGACGGGTATCAGCCCCAGCATTTT. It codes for CASSQEDGYQPQHF.

CDR3 coding DNA: TGTGCCAGCATCGTGTCGCGTCACGGGGCCAACGTCCTGACTTTC. This codes for CASIVSRHGANVLTF. The chain couples TRBV2 to TRBJ2-6; D not resolved. Trimming left V 7 bases short and J 4 bases short, with 14 bases between. Germline V gives CDR1 SNHLY, CDR2 FYNNEI. The CDR3 extends over 15 amino acids.

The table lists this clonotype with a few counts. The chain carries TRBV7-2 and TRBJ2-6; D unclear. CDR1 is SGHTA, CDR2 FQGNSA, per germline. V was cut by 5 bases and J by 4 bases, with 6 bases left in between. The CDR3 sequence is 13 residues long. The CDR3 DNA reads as TGTGCCAGCAGCCCCCCCGGGGCCAACGTCCTGACTTTC. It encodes CASSPPGANVLTF.

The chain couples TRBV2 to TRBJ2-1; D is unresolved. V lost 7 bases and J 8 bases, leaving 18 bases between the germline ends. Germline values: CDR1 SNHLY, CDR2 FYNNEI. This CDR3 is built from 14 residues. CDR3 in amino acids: CASNRFLPRDEQFF. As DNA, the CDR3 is TGTGCCAGCAATCGGTTCCTCCCCCGGGATGAGCAGTTCTTC.

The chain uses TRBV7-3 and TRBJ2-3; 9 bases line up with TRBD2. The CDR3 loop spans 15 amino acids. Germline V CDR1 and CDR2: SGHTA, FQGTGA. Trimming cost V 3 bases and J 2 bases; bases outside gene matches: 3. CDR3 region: CASSFVAGDTDTQYF. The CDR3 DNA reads TGTGCCAGCAGCTTCGTAGCGGGGGACACAGATACGCAGTATTTT.

The CDR3 nucleotides read TGTGCCAGCAGTGGAGAAGGGTTTGGCTACACCTTC. Amino acid sequence: CASSGEGFGYTF. V usage is TRBV2 and J usage is TRBJ1-2; D remains unclear. The ends were cut back, 4 bases at V and 7 bases at J, with 10 bases in the middle. The CDR3 sequence is 12 residues long. Germline V CDR1 and CDR2: SNHLY, FYNNEI.

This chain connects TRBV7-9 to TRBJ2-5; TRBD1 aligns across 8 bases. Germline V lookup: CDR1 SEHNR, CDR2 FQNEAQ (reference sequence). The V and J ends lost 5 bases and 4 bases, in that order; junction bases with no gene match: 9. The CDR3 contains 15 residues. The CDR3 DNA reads TGTGCCAGCAGCGCCCAGACAGGGGTTGGAGAGACCCAGTACTTC. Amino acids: CASSAQTGVGETQYF. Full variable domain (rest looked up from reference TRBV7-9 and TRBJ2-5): DTGVSQNPRHKITKRGQNVTFRCDPISEHNRLYWYRQTLGQGPEFLTYFQNEAQLEKSRLLSDRFSAERPKGSFSTLEIQRTEQGDSAMYLCASSAQTGVGETQYFGPGTRLLVL.

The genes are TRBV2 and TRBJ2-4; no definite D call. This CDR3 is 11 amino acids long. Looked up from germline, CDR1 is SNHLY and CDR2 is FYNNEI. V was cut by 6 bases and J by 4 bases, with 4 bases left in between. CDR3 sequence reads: CASRAKNIQYF. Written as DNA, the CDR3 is TGTGCCAGCAGGGCAAAAAACATTCAGTACTTC.